These 22 T cell receptor beta chains came from one sample sequenced in a study of shared clonotypes between healthy human individuals. TCRdb's copy holds only in-frame clones and misses some; the assay was immunoSEQ multiplex PCR. The sample contains millions of clones, roughly 94% of which appear only once. The sample taken for sequencing was naive CD4+ T cells sorted from blood. Sample subset: CD45RA+ positively selected. The receptors stem from a man aged 18 to 29 in good health.

The rearrangement joins TRBV18 to TRBJ1-1; TRBD1 agrees at 9 bases. CDR3 size: 14 residues. Germline V CDR1 and CDR2: KGHSH, LQKENI. Trimming at V came to 6 bases and at J to 4 bases, leaving 6 bases not matched to a gene. CDR3: CASSLQGAATEAFF. The CDR3, as DNA: TGTGCCAGCTCCCTACAGGGGGCGGCCACTGAAGCTTTCTTT.

The rearrangement joins TRBV18 to TRBJ2-1; 11 bases are shared with TRBD2. The CDR3 has 14 residues. V was pared by 3 bases and J by 12 bases, with 7 bases of the junction left unmatched. The V gene's germline CDR1 is KGHSH and CDR2 LQKENI. Here the CDR3 DNA reads TGTGCCAGCTCACCTTTAGGGACTAGCGGATCGCAGTTCTTC. Translation gives CASSPLGTSGSQFF. Based on the CDR3 plus reference TRBV18 and TRBJ2-1, the full variable domain is NAGVMQNPRHLVRRRGQEARLRCSPMKGHSHVYWYRQLPEEGLKFMVYLQKENIIDESGMPKERFSAEFPKEGPSILRIQQVVRGDSAAYFCASSPLGTSGSQFFGPGTRLTVL.

V usage is TRBV5-1 and J usage is TRBJ2-7; TRBD1 matches at 12 bases. Germline V lookup: CDR1 SGHRS, CDR2 YFSETQ. V was pared by 3 bases and J by 5 bases, with 6 bases of the junction left unmatched. CDR3 length: 15 residues. The CDR3 loop reads CASSSRDRGQNEQYF. The CDR3 DNA is TGCGCCAGCAGCTCCCGGGACAGGGGGCAGAACGAGCAGTACTTC. The full variable domain, in which reference TRBV5-1 and TRBJ2-7 provide the parts outside the CDR3, is KAGVTQTPRYLIKTRGQQVTLSCSPISGHRSVSWYQQTPGQGLQFLFEYFSETQRNKGNFPGRFSGRQFSNSRSEMNVSTLELGDSALYLCASSSRDRGQNEQYFGPGTRLTVT.

The count of this clone is one. This chain connects TRBV28 to TRBJ2-3, with D perhaps assigned TRBD1 or TRBD2 (5 bases each). The CDR3 is made up of 14 amino acids. Trimming pared 7 bases from V and 2 bases from J, leaving 13 bases between. CDR1 MDHEN and CDR2 SYDVKM come from the germline V gene. CDR3 protein: CASTDQGPTDTQYF. CDR3 bases: TGTGCCAGCACCGACCAGGGACCCACAGATACGCAGTATTTT.

The gene calls are TRBV6-5 and TRBJ1-1, with a tentative D call TRBD1 (6 bases). V lost 4 bases to trimming and J lost 3 bases, with 15 bases between them. Looked up from germline, CDR1 is MNHEY and CDR2 is SVGAGI. The length of the CDR3 is 15 residues. As DNA, the CDR3 is TGTGCCAGCAGTTCCCGACAGGTGAAATACACTGAAGCTTTCTTT. It specifies CASSSRQVKYTEAFF.

V gene TRBV10-3 combines with J gene TRBJ1-3; 7 positions match TRBD1. CDR1 and CDR2 (germline): ENHRY, SYGVKD. The CDR3 is 14 amino acids. V lost 10 bases and J lost 0; bases outside the gene matches: 6. CDR3 protein: CATGGDSSGNTIYF. The CDR3 DNA is TGTGCCACCGGGGGGGACAGCTCTGGAAACACCATATATTTT.

V usage is TRBV4-3 and J usage is TRBJ2-5; maybe TRBD2 (5 bases). The J call is doubtful: the DNA matches TRBJ2-7 better. CDR1 and CDR2 (germline): LGHNA, YSLEER. CDR3 length: 15 residues. The DNA for the CDR3 is TGCGCCAGCAGCCAAGAGTGGGCCGGGGACTACGAGCAGTACTTC. Translation: CASSQEWAGDYEQYF.

This clone has only one observation. The same CDR3 is also encoded by other DNA sequences in this sample. The rearrangement links TRBV18 to TRBJ1-1; unclear D gene. The CDR3 loop spans 13 amino acids. Between the trimmed V and J ends, which lost 3 bases and 2 bases, there was a span of 7 bases. Germline V gives CDR1 KGHSH, CDR2 LQKENI. The CDR3 DNA is TGTGCCAGCTCACCGAAAGGAAACACTGAAGCTTTCTTT. It specifies CASSPKGNTEAFF. Together with reference TRBV18 and TRBJ1-1, the CDR3 gives the full variable domain: NAGVMQNPRHLVRRRGQEARLRCSPMKGHSHVYWYRQLPEEGLKFMVYLQKENIIDESGMPKERFSAEFPKEGPSILRIQQVVRGDSAAYFCASSPKGNTEAFFGQGTRLTVV.

This chain uses TRBV7-9 with TRBJ1-6, with D hard to call. The CDR3 spans 14 residues. V dropped 4 bases and J dropped 12 bases, with 16 bases sitting between them. The germline gives CDR1 SEHNR, CDR2 FQNEAQ (reference sequence). The DNA of the CDR3 is TGTGCCAGCAGCTCGACGGGAAGTGAAGGACCCCTCCACTTT. It is translated as CASSSTGSEGPLHF.

The CDR3 nucleotides are TGTGCCAGCAGCCAAGGGTTCAGGCAGCCCCAGCATTTT. Its translation is CASSQGFRQPQHF. This chain links TRBV14 with TRBJ1-5; D not certain. V was trimmed by 1 base and J by 7 bases, leaving 8 bases between them. Germline V lookup: CDR1 SGHDN, CDR2 FVKESK. The CDR3 is 13 residues long.

The chain joins TRBV19 to TRBJ1-4; TRBD1 matches 10 bases. Per germline, CDR1 LNHDA and CDR2 SQIVND (reference sequence). The CDR3 extends over 17 amino acids. V gave up 4 bases and J gave up 8 bases; unmatched junction bases: 13. CDR3 in DNA: TGTGCCAGTAGTACCAATGGACAGGGGGGAGATGAAGAAAAACTGTTTTTT. Residues: CASSTNGQGGDEEKLFF.

This clone appeared once. V is TRBV6-1 and J is TRBJ2-7; either TRBD1 or TRBD2 may fit D (5 bases each). Trimming left V 2 bases short and J 2 bases short, with 22 bases between. Per the germline V gene, CDR1 is MNHNS and CDR2 is SASEGT. This CDR3 comprises 18 residues. The CDR3 region is CASSERGPPRDPPYEQYF. DNA of the CDR3: TGTGCCAGCAGTGAAAGGGGCCCCCCTCGGGACCCCCCCTACGAGCAGTACTTC.

This clone was observed a single time. The chain combines TRBV4-1 with TRBJ1-5; D gene unclear. The V and J ends lost 3 bases and 4 bases respectively, with 13 bases between them. The CDR3 has 15 residues. Looked up from germline, CDR1 is MGHRA and CDR2 is YSYEKL. The CDR3 here is CASSHVTQPNQPQHF. The CDR3, as DNA: TGCGCCAGCAGCCACGTTACACAGCCAAATCAGCCCCAGCATTTT.

V and J are TRBV19 and TRBJ2-7, with D possibly matching TRBD2 (6 bases). The CDR3 length is 16 residues. From germline, CDR1 is LNHDA and CDR2 SQIVND (reference sequence). V lost 4 bases and J lost 0, with 16 bases in between. The chain's CDR3 is CASSRSGGESSYEQYF. CDR3 nucleotide sequence: TGTGCCAGTAGTAGAAGCGGCGGGGAGAGCTCCTACGAGCAGTACTTC.

This clone was detected a few times. Different DNA sequences within this sample yield the same CDR3. Here the CDR3 DNA reads TGTGCCTGGAGTGTAGACAGCAATCAGCCCCAGCATTTT. Translated: CAWSVDSNQPQHF. This chain links TRBV30 with TRBJ1-5; no clear D. Germline V gives CDR1 GTSNPN, CDR2 SVGIG (reference sequence). Trimming pared 0 bases from V and 1 base from J, leaving 4 bases between. This CDR3 spans 13 amino acids.

V and J are TRBV5-1 and TRBJ2-3; D may be TRBD2 (6 bases). CDR1 SGHRS and CDR2 YFSETQ come from the germline V gene. CDR3 length: 15 amino acids. V was pared by 4 bases and J by 4 bases, with 16 bases between. Here the CDR3 reads CASSMTSELADTQYF. CDR3 coding DNA: TGCGCCAGCAGCATGACTAGTGAGTTAGCAGATACGCAGTATTTT.

This rearrangement joins TRBV5-1 to TRBJ1-3; D is perhaps TRBD1 (5 bases). The V end lost 2 bases, the J end lost 0 bases, and 6 bases lay between the germline ends. The length of the CDR3 is 14 residues. Germline V gives CDR1 SGHRS, CDR2 YFSETQ. CDR3 loop: CASSFGHSGNTIYF. In DNA, the CDR3 is TGCGCCAGCAGCTTCGGACACTCTGGAAACACCATATATTTT.

The chain combines TRBV7-9 with TRBJ2-2; D possibly matches TRBD1 or TRBD2 (5 bases each). The CDR3 totals 15 residues. Germline CDR1 SEHNR, CDR2 FQNEAQ (reference sequence). V was trimmed by 5 bases and J by 6 bases, leaving 16 bases between them. CDR3 nucleotide sequence: TGTGCCAGCAGCGAAGGCGGTTTGGGGGCCGGGGAGCTGTTTTTT. Protein product: CASSEGGLGAGELFF.

This chain uses TRBV28 with TRBJ2-5, with D hard to call. Germline V lookup: CDR1 MDHEN, CDR2 SYDVKM. The V gene lost 4 bases and the J gene lost 5 bases, with 5 bases spanning the gap. This CDR3 is built from 11 residues. The CDR3 spells CASSSKETQYF. The CDR3 DNA reads as TGTGCCAGCAGTTCAAAGGAGACCCAGTACTTC.

The chain links TRBV5-1 to TRBJ1-2, with D maybe TRBD1 (5 bases). The CDR3 has 15 amino acids. Trimming took off 2 bases at V and 2 bases at J, with 13 bases between the two ends. CDR1 is SGHRS and CDR2 is YFSETQ in the germline V gene. The CDR3 nucleotides are TGCGCCAGCAGCTTCCGGGGCGAATTCAACTATGGCTACACCTTC. It codes for CASSFRGEFNYGYTF.

The chain is built from TRBV5-8 and TRBJ2-3; D uncertain. Germline CDR1 is SGHTS and CDR2 is YDEGEE. This CDR3 has 16 residues. The ends were cut back, 3 bases at V and 1 base at J, with 15 bases in the middle. CDR3 coding DNA: TGTGCCAGCAGCTCTGGCGAGGCGTTACGCACAGATACGCAGTATTTT. Amino acid sequence: CASSSGEALRTDTQYF. Full variable domain (remainder filled in from reference TRBV5-8 and TRBJ2-3): EAGVTQSPTHLIKTRGQQATLRCSPISGHTSVYWYQQALGLGLQFLLWYDEGEERNRGNFPPRFSGRQFPNYSSELNVNALELEDSALYLCASSSGEALRTDTQYFGPGTRLTVL.

CDR3 protein: CASSRAGDYEQYF. The CDR3 DNA reads TGCGCCAGCAGCCGGGCAGGGGACTACGAGCAGTACTTC. The rearrangement links TRBV5-1 to TRBJ2-7, with a weak D call TRBD1 (6 bases). Trimming cost V 4 bases and J 3 bases, with 11 bases left between them. The CDR3 is 13 residues long. Germline CDR1 SGHRS, CDR2 YFSETQ.